One sample yielded the 9 T cell receptor beta chains listed below, sequenced in a study of tumor-infiltrating lymphocytes in primary liver carcinoma. Production of TCR beta cDNA used roughly 0.55 ug total RNA together with a constant-region primer. ARM-PCR was slightly modified, and three nested multiplex PCR rounds with it gave rise to the TCR beta libraries. TRBV1-TRBV30 forward primers paired with a C-beta reverse primer were used in the first two PCR rounds, which ran roughly 11 cycles each. TCRdb re-called the multiplex PCR reads through MiXCR, storing one row per CDR3 protein. The sample has 30,000 to 35,000 distinct CDR3 sequences; over 60% are singletons. Each 20-30 mg portion of unsorted bulk tissue served as the source for co-extraction of RNA and DNA. The material sequenced was liver tumor tissue from sampling region 5. The subset was: tumor region T5, tumor centre. All receptors come from a man aged 35 to 55 with primary liver carcinoma and hepatitis B virus infection.

Regarding this clonotype: Its ends do not fully match the called genes, so a read error is possible. The chain uses TRBV6-1 and TRBJ2-1; the match to TRBD2 covers 10 bases. Germline V lookup: CDR1 MNHNS, CDR2 SASEGT. The CDR3 covers 15 residues. The CDR3 nucleotides read TGTGCCAGCAGTGAACTCTCTAGCGGGAGTGATGATCAGATCTTC. Its protein product is CASSELSSGSDDQIF.

About this clonotype itself: At one end the junction does not follow the germline gene, possibly because of a read error. The chain is built from TRBV6-5 and TRBJ2-1, with 9 nucleotides matching TRBD2. The germline gives CDR1 MNHEY, CDR2 SVGAGI. The CDR3 contains 15 residues. The CDR3 DNA reads as TGTACCAGCAGTTACTCGACTAGCGGTCACAATGGGCAGTTCTTC. Its protein product is CTSSYSTSGHNGQFF.

For this clonotype: The junction and the germline gene differ at one end; a read error may be behind it. The chain links TRBV11-2 to TRBJ2-1; D unresolved. CDR3 size: 16 residues. The germline gives CDR1 SGHAT, CDR2 FQNNGV. In DNA form, the CDR3 reads TGTGCCAGCAGCTTGGATCCAGAGAGCCCCTACAATGAACAGTTCTTC. Its translation: CASSLDPESPYNEQFF.

Of note for this clonotype: A read error is likely, as this CDR3 ends without the conserved phenylalanine or tryptophan. This sequence joins TRBV7-8 and TRBJ2-3; the match to TRBD1 covers 7 bases. Looked up from germline, CDR1 is SGHVS and CDR2 is FQNEAQ. CDR3 length equals 16 residues. This chain's CDR3 is CASTLKGAQNTHTQYS. Here the CDR3 DNA reads TGTGCCAGCACCCTCAAGGGGGCGCAGAACACACATACGCAGTATTCT.

Many counts were recorded for this clonotype. V is TRBV7-9 and J is TRBJ2-2, with 7 bases identical to TRBD1. V shed 5 bases, J shed 7 bases, and the junction held 10 bases outside the gene matches. Germline V gene lookup returns CDR1 SEHNR and CDR2 FQNEAQ (reference sequence). The CDR3 totals 15 residues. The CDR3 bases are TGTGCCAGCAGCCCCCGAGGGACAGAAGGCGGGGAGCTGTTTTTT. Residues: CASSPRGTEGGELFF.

Notes on this clonotype: Germline is not matched at one junction end, which may reflect a read error. The chain carries TRBV6-2 or TRBV6-3 and TRBJ2-3; TRBD2 matches 8 bases. The CDR3 has 18 amino acids. Germline CDR1 is MNHEY and CDR2 is SVGEGT. The CDR3 nucleotides are TGTGCCAGCAGCTTCCTCCGACTAGCGAGAGTGGGGGCAGATACACAGTATTTT. This encodes CASSFLRLARVGADTQYF.

This clonotype was seen repeatedly, ten times or more. The CDR3, as DNA: TGCGCCAGCTTGCCAGCAGGGGGCGAGCAGTACTTC. This sequence encodes CASLPAGGEQYF. The rearrangement links TRBV10-2 to TRBJ2-7; 7 nucleotides line up with TRBD1. V lost 8 bases and J lost 6; bases outside the gene matches: 7. Germline lookup yields CDR1 WSHSY and CDR2 SAAADI. CDR3 length: 12 amino acids.

As regards this clonotype: A read error may account for a junction end that differs from germline. The rearrangement links TRBV4-2 to TRBJ2-3; possibly TRBD2 for D (6 bases). From germline, CDR1 is LGHNA and CDR2 YNFKEQ. This CDR3 comprises 18 residues. The CDR3 reads CASSQVALLSGAADTQYF. CDR3 in DNA: TGTGCCAGCAGCCAAGTGGCGCTTCTATCGGGAGCGGCAGACACGCAGTATTTT.

In this sample, this clonotype turned up many times. The rearrangement joins TRBV12-3 or TRBV12-4 to TRBJ2-7; a possible D gene is TRBD1 (5 bases). V was pared by 9 bases and J by 4 bases, with 16 bases between. This CDR3 is built from 13 residues. The CDR3 loop is CASFVWSGYEQYF. The CDR3 region has the DNA TGTGCCAGTTTTGTATGGTCAGGGTACGAGCAGTACTTC.